These 11 T cell receptor beta chains originate from one sample sequenced in a study of tumor-infiltrating lymphocytes in primary liver carcinoma (dated by TCRdb to the late 2010s). Data came from an Illumina HiSeq 2500. A constant-region primer and ProtoScript II reverse transcriptase were used to reverse-transcribe TCRbeta-specific cDNA from about 0.55 ug total RNA. Three nested multiplex PCR rounds, following a slightly modified ARM-PCR procedure, were used to build the TCRbeta libraries. The first two PCR rounds used multiplex TRBV1-TRBV30 forward primers with a Cbeta reverse primer, each for 10 to 11 cycles. The raw public reads went through TCRdb reprocessing: fastp at Q25, MiXCR clone calling, in-frame beta chains kept. Duplicate CDR3 protein sequences are folded into a single record with the most common DNA and genes. Here the sample has 190,000 or so distinct CDR3 sequences; less than 70% occur a single time. The ten top clones hold 6% to 8.5% of the sample.

TRIzol reagent was used to extract blood RNA from unsorted whole blood, while the DNeasy Blood & Tissue kit provided the germline DNA. Specimen: peripheral blood. The origin of the receptors is an older woman with primary liver carcinoma and hepatitis B virus infection.

V and J are TRBV5-4 and TRBJ1-1; 9 nucleotides match TRBD1. CDR3 length equals 16 residues. With V trimmed by 4 bases and J by 3 bases, 10 bases remained unmatched. CDR1 is SGHNT and CDR2 is YYREEE in the germline V gene (reference sequence). The CDR3 DNA is TGTGCCAGCAGCGCCGGGTTGACAGGGGGTCACACTGAAGCTTTCTTT. It yields the protein CASSAGLTGGHTEAFF.

This clonotype was recorded a few times. This chain's CDR3 is CASSYLGQSRPETQYF. In DNA form, the CDR3 reads TGTGCCAGCAGTTACTTGGGACAGAGTCGCCCAGAGACCCAGTACTTC. The chain has TRBV6-1 and TRBJ2-5; 7 bases map to TRBD1. J gave up 4 bases and V 5 bases, and 13 bases lay outside the gene matches. In germline, CDR1 is MNHNS, CDR2 SASEGT. The length of the CDR3 is 16 residues.

V gene TRBV20-1 combines with J gene TRBJ2-2; D could derive from TRBD1 or TRBD2 (7 bases each). Germline CDR1 is DFQATT and CDR2 is SNEGSKA (reference sequence). V was pared by 6 bases and J by 4 bases, with 24 bases between. CDR3 size: 17 residues. Here the CDR3 reads CSAPSAGHRGGTGELFF. CDR3 bases: TGCAGTGCCCCCTCAGCGGGACACAGGGGAGGCACCGGGGAGCTGTTTTTT.

The chain employs TRBV29-1 and TRBJ2-1, with TRBD2 matching 15 bases. This CDR3 contains 21 residues. The ends lost 8 bases at V and 0 bases at J; junction bases unmatched: 20. CDR1 is SQVTM, CDR2 ANQGSEA, per germline. This CDR3 reads CSILGFPGTSGRTSSYNEQFF. Here the CDR3 DNA reads TGCAGCATTCTAGGGTTTCCCGGGACTAGCGGGAGGACAAGCTCCTACAATGAGCAGTTCTTC.

Points on this clonotype: Given the absence of the conserved phenylalanine or tryptophan at the CDR3 end, a read error is likely. This chain joins TRBV11-3 and TRBJ2-5, with 7 bases lining up with TRBD1. Germline assignment: CDR1 SGHNT and CDR2 YENEEA. Trimming cost V 5 bases and J 4 bases; bases outside gene matches: 13. The CDR3 has 16 amino acids. The CDR3 sequence is CASSITTTGNGETQYL. The CDR3 DNA reads as TGTGCCAGCAGCATTACTACGACAGGGAACGGAGAGACCCAGTACTTA.

This clonotype was counted ten times or more. This chain joins TRBV4-1 and TRBJ2-5; 12 nucleotides line up with TRBD2. After removal of 3 bases from V and 2 bases from J, the junction contained 4 bases not matched to a gene. The CDR3 covers 16 residues. Germline lookup yields CDR1 MGHRA and CDR2 YSYEKL. The CDR3 sequence: CASSHALAGGQETQYF. DNA of the CDR3: TGCGCCAGCAGCCACGCTCTAGCGGGAGGGCAAGAGACCCAGTACTTC.

In the case of this clonotype: A clone one base away is much larger, so this may be a read error. The CDR3 DNA reads as TGTGCCAGCAGTGACAGGGTACGGACTGAAGTTTTCTTT. Translated: CASSDRVRTEVFF. V is TRBV6-5 and J is TRBJ1-1, with 7 positions matching TRBD1. CDR3 length: 13 residues. CDR1 is MNHEY and CDR2 is SVGAGI in the germline V gene.

A word on this clonotype: The junction does not match germline at one end; this may be a read error. This chain connects TRBV11-2 to TRBJ2-3, with 11 positions matching TRBD2. From germline, CDR1 is SGHAT and CDR2 FQNNGV. CDR3 length: 15 residues. The CDR3 nucleotides are TGTGCTAGCAGCCGGCGACTAGCGGGAACAGATACGCAGTGTTTT. Translation: CASSRRLAGTDTQCF. The complete variable domain, with remaining parts taken from reference TRBV11-2 and TRBJ2-3, reads EAGVAQSPRYKIIEKRQSVAFWCNPISGHATLYWYQQILGQGPKLLIQFQNNGVVDDSQLPKDRFSAERLKGVDSTLKIQPAKLEDSAVYLCASSRRLAGTDTQCFGPGTRLTVL.

Ten or more counts support this clonotype. The chain employs TRBV5-1 and TRBJ2-1, with 10 bases aligning to TRBD2. This CDR3 contains 15 residues. Germline values: CDR1 SGHRS, CDR2 YFSETQ. V shed 4 bases and J 6 bases; nucleotides not matched to a gene: 7. The chain's CDR3 is CASSLTSGIGNEQFF. The CDR3 DNA reads TGCGCCAGCAGCCTAACTAGCGGGATAGGCAATGAGCAGTTCTTC.

About this clonotype: One junction end does not reproduce the germline sequence, and a read error may be involved. The gene calls are TRBV6-5 and TRBJ1-4, with TRBD1 matching over 7 bases. The CDR3 covers 14 residues. Germline CDR1 and CDR2: MNHEY and SVGAGI. CDR3 sequence: CVSRLQGPNEKLFF. CDR3 DNA: TGTGTCAGCAGGCTACAGGGGCCTAATGAAAAACTGTTTTTT.

The CDR3 DNA sequence: TGTGCCAGCAGCTTAGCCGTGAGGGCCGGGATCGGGGAGCTGTTTTTT. Translated: CASSLAVRAGIGELFF. V and J are TRBV11-2 and TRBJ2-2, with TRBD2 as a possible D gene (5 bases). Trimming took 1 base from V and 7 from J, leaving 16 bases between them. This CDR3 is 16 amino acids long. The germline V gene has CDR1 SGHAT and CDR2 FQNNGV.